The TCR beta chain under discussion was sequenced for a study of T-cell memory formation after mild COVID-19. Study summary: Clusters of TCRs were largely donor specific. Whole-study findings and limits: Some clones that responded were present in memory (sampled pre-infection), which suggests cross-reactive memory joined. Contracting clones localized mainly to CM and EM when CD4+ and mainly to EMRA when CD8+.

Employing constant-segment primers, 5'RACE generated TCR alpha and TCR beta cDNA libraries bearing sample barcodes and UMIs. TCRdb fed the 5' RACE reads into MiXCR, producing one record per CDR3 protein. Of approximately 190,000 distinct CDR3 sequences listed, about 16% were seen once; the top ten hold 2.4%. This clonotype was found a few times. What it binds is unknown. Trimming took off 7 bases at V and 4 bases at J, with 12 bases between the two ends. CDR3 length equals 13 residues. The chain recombines TRBV12-3 or TRBV12-4 with TRBJ2-3, with a possible D match to TRBD1 (5 bases). The TCR comes from an adult woman who had mild COVID-19 (a few samples of this study predate the infection). Cell type and time point are not known. Sequencing was done on a sample of PBMCs or a T cell subset sorted from them (not recorded which). The CDR3 reads CASTIVGADTQYF. The CDR3 region has the DNA TGTGCCAGCACGATCGTAGGGGCAGATACGCAGTATTTT.